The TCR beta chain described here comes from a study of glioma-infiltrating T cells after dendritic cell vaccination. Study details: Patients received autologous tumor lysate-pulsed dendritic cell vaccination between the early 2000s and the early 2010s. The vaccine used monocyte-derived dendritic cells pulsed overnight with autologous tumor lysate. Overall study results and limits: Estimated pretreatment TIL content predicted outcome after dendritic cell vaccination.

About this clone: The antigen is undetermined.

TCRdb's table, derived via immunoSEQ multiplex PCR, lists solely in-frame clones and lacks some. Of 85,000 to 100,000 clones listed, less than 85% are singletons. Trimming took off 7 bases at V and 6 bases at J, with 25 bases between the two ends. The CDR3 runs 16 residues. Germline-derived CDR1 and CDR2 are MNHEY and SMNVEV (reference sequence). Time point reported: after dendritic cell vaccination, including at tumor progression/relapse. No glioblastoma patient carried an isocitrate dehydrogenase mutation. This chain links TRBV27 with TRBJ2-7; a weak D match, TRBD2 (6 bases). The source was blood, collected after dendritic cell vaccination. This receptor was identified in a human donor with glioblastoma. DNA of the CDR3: TGTGCCAGCACCAAAAGGGTTGGGGGGAGGCGATTCGAGCAGTACTTC. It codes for CASTKRVGGRRFEQYF.